Detailed here is one TCR beta chain. Its antigen is undetermined. The data derive from a study of vaccination and CD4 T cells after COVID-19. For the study at large: Recovered patients in the cohort numbered six men and four women, two of them Hispanic. Controls had a CEFX pool, an HIV-1 Nef pool, or no peptide added. Study-wide findings and caveats: Vaccine-specific clones numbering 304 of 307 showed spike mono-reactivity in convalescent patients. Post-vaccination, and not before, a median roughly 89% of reactive clones appeared in convalescent patients.

This CDR3 comprises 13 residues. The V gene lost 3 bases and the J gene lost 1 base, with 6 bases spanning the gap. The germline V gene encodes CDR1 SGHAT and CDR2 FQNNGV. The treatment is: approximately nine-day PBMC culture with coronavirus spike peptide pools or control peptides (ViraFEST assay). Ahead of the COVID-19 pandemic (2011-2018), the CD4+ T cells of the unexposed donor were collected. Sequencing of the DNA from cultured CD4+ T cells was carried out with the Oncomine TCR Beta short-read assay. TCRdb reprocessed the PCR reads with MiXCR, giving one entry per CDR3 protein. The table includes 7,000 to 9,000 distinct CDR3 sequences, around 49% detected once.

What was sequenced was CD4+ T cells from blood, cultured in vitro. The chain links TRBV11-2 to TRBJ1-1; D is undetermined. This TCR came from a human donor in good health. The CDR3 spells CASSLVRNTEAFF. In DNA, the CDR3 is TGTGCCAGCAGCTTGGTGCGGAACACTGAAGCTTTCTTT.